A single T cell receptor (beta chain) is shown here with its context. This clone has only a few counts. The antigen this receptor binds is unknown. Base qualities are not provided; no much larger clone lies one nucleotide away. Receptors were amplified or captured by the immunoSEQ multiplex PCR assay. For the multiplex PCR, a mixture combining 60 forward primers for TCR Vbeta segments and 13 reverse primers for TCR Jbeta segments was used. A multiplex PCR assay on genomic DNA amplified the CDR3 region of rearranged TCR beta genes. Amplified TCR beta libraries were sequenced as 87-base-pair reads on the Illumina HiSeq System. The original pipeline was this. In a later analysis, some 80 million unique TCR beta chains were counted across the approximately 640 repertoires, and roughly 10 million of these chains were shared by at least two donors. Raw reads were error-corrected and collapsed into unique sequences by a nearest-neighbor algorithm in which closely related sequences were merged to remove PCR and sequencing errors. Alignment of CDR3 sequences to IMGT reference sequences was used to assign V, D and J gene segments. For a sequence to be retained, a match of at least six nucleotides was required to both a V gene segment and a J gene segment. Rearrangements were classified as productive when the CDR3 lacked stop codons and remained in frame with V and J, and all other rearrangements were classified as non-productive. CDR3 was defined according to IMGT convention as the region running from the second conserved V-encoded cysteine to the conserved J-encoded phenylalanine. The earlier analysis of fewer than 750 of the donors excluded sequences that lacked an unambiguous match to a single V gene segment. In an earlier analysis of about 590 of the donors, a V segment was called functional when productive rearrangements were above 56.7%, and segregating when the standard deviation between donors exceeded 5%. To diagnose cytomegalovirus status from the catalog of TCR beta chain sequences, a statistical classification framework was built. In a later analysis, V and J genes were assigned by comparing TCR nucleotide sequences against IMGT/GENE-DB human TR gene sequences. A later analysis assigned CDR3 sequences and most-parsimonious VDJ recombination scenarios with the TCRdist pipeline. In a later analysis, each TCR beta chain was defined by its CDR3 amino acid sequence together with its V-gene family, and reads without a unique V-gene family were excluded. In a later analysis, 450 to 600 highly shared, low-generation-probability nucleotide sequences were removed to address suspected cross-contamination and a sequencing artifact. In a later analysis, a clonal expansion index for each public chain was calculated from normalized within-repertoire ranks of inferred template counts. In a later analysis, generation probabilities were computed using a VDJ recombination model fitted to out-of-frame rearrangements, and the results were checked against IGoR. In a later analysis, hypergeometric tests were used to score TCR-TCR, TCR-HLA and TCR-CMV co-occurrence, with a repertoire-size bias correction applied to TCR pairs. A later analysis estimated false discovery rates by permuting HLA or CMV assignments 20 times. A later analysis grouped co-occurring TCRs with DBSCAN, adding TCRdist sequence similarity when clustering within HLA-allele-positive subsets. Co-occurrence clustering excluded repertoires with fewer than 30,000 or more than 120,000 public chains, plus five with anomalous nucleotide sharing. The table was pulled from immuneACCESS by TCRdb, which kept in-frame rearrangements only. Such tables lose some clones; where checked, under half of the loss comes from unresolved V genes, and the rest has no known cause. Clone size and the V and J calls come from that table; the DNA yielded D and trimming. The sample contains 150,000 to 200,000 clones, about 75% of them found a single time. The top ten hold around 4.6% of the sample.

This sample was taken from a study of cytomegalovirus exposure and HLA in healthy donors (dated by TCRdb to 2016 to 2017). At the level of the whole study: According to an earlier analysis of 587 of the donors, 150 million to 200 million T cells yielded 100 million or so unique TCR beta sequences and approximately 280 Gb of sequence data. About 300 gigabases of sequencing data and tens of millions of unique TCR sequences made up an early release that covered fewer than 650 HLA-typed donors. Among the roughly 390 genotyped donors, 81% belonged to the genetic ancestry cluster associated with self-reported Caucasian donors. The study aimed to test whether cataloging public T cell receptors could reveal signatures of past pathogen exposure. The study used immunosequencing to profile the T cell repertoires of more than 650 subjects and linked those repertoires to cytomegalovirus serostatus. A separate validation cohort of roughly 120 different subjects was used in addition to the roughly 700-subject first cohort. To predict cytomegalovirus infection status, the study combined high-throughput TCR immunosequencing, statistical association of individual TCRs with disease status, and machine learning. A later analysis re-examined previously published TCR beta repertoires from more than 550 donors and added high-resolution HLA genotyping to investigate patterns of TCR occurrence. Rather than drawing on any new phenotypic data, the later analysis identified candidate immune exposures from TCR beta sequences and the way those sequences occurred across donors. An earlier analysis of roughly 600 of the donors used high-throughput TCR beta sequencing to judge whether each TCR beta V gene segment behaved as functional or pseudogenic. Donor age, sex, ethnicity and CMV serostatus were compiled together with the repertoire data. A later genetic analysis used genome-wide SNP genotypes for about 55% of the 666 donors, treating that subset as a discovery cohort. Every repertoire in the discovery cohort had been generated on one and the same sequencing platform. HLA typing included class I and class II loci at four-digit resolution. The number of donors typed differed by locus, with about 620-630 for A, B, C, DRB1 and DQB1, roughly 520 for DQA1, over 600 for DPA1, and 472 for DPB1. A few DR-DQ haplotypes were treated as single units for association and clustering because of strong linkage in the cohort. On average, around 240,000 unique TCR beta nucleotide sequences were sequenced per donor among 398 genotyped donors of the cohort, with 15% to 20% of those sequences being non-productive.

Results the study describes overall, beyond this receptor: In both the original and validation cohorts, the classifier was reported to diagnose cytomegalovirus status with high specificity and sensitivity. HLA typing was unavailable for some donors at each locus, so association tests used only the typed subset. According to a later analysis, TCR association rates differed among HLA loci, with DRB1 alleles showing the most associated TCRs and HLA-C alleles showing the fewest. Strong co-occurrence of HLA alleles, especially DR and DQ, made assigning TCR associations to individual alleles difficult. Roughly 17 rarely observed V segments, including chromosome 9 orphons, were excluded from the earlier analysis of several hundred of the donors because counts were too low. According to the authors, the approach could potentially be generalized to other disease states and immunological phenotypes. A further reported finding was that TCR beta sequences accurately predicted the HLA-A and HLA-B alleles for most subjects in the first cohort. A later genetic analysis associated a missense DCLRE1C variant with V-gene and J-gene trimming of TCR beta chains, and an independent cohort replicated the association. A later analysis found that HLA-associated TCR beta chains were more clonally expanded and had lower generation probabilities than equally common non-associated chains. Only TCR beta chains were sequenced in this cohort, and the absence of alpha or paired-chain data limited detectable features. Some IMGT-functional V segments, including TRBV6-2 and TRBV6-3, could not be distinguished by the 87-base-pair reads and were therefore excluded. The study gave a list of about 160 TCR beta chains associated with cytomegalovirus. A later analysis reported that several top co-occurrence clusters appeared linked to parvovirus B19, influenza, CMV and Epstein-Barr virus. At a false discovery rate of 0.05, a later analysis linked some 17,000 TCR beta sequences to specific HLA alleles. Roughly uniform sequencing depth across donors was assumed in presence/absence analyses, although this assumption may not hold. Most CMV-associated TCR beta chains appeared to be HLA-restricted in a later analysis, and the HLA associations seemed to be driven largely by CMV exposure. According to a later genetic analysis, donors in an Asian-associated ancestry cluster had fewer N-insertions in productive TCRs than the roughly 660-donor mean. Correlated functional status among segregating V segments might be attributable to linkage disequilibrium, but an unknown experimental factor could not be ruled out. A few of the identified cytomegalovirus-associated TCR beta chains were confirmed in vitro to be specific for cytomegalovirus antigens. A cluster of highly shared sequence variants was judged likely to be a technical artifact of the sequencing pipeline. Broadly in line with IMGT annotations, most TCR beta V segments showed up in productive rearrangements about 87% or about 30% of the time in an earlier analysis of 587 of the donors. CMV serostatus was the only immune exposure information available for the cohort. Across donors, most TCR sequences were observed very rarely, whereas some public TCRs were present in many individuals.

The cohort consisted of 600 to 700 healthy bone marrow donors. At the time of sampling, all cohort members were nominally healthy, though unrecorded immune exposures were likely present. The donor was CMV seropositive and was included in the group of 250 to 300 seropositive cohort members. A peripheral blood sample was provided by each donor, and peripheral blood mononuclear cells were used for TCR beta sequencing. Genomic DNA was extracted from the blood cell samples with the Qiagen DNeasy Blood Extraction Kit. Trimming takes 6 bases from V and 3 bases from J, and the germline ends sit 11 bases apart. CDR1 and CDR2, per the germline V gene, are SQVTM and ANQGSEA. Measured from the cysteine to the phenylalanine, the CDR3 is 13 residues long. The only DNA kept is the CDR3, 39 bases in frame from the first base.

Input material: PBMCs. This chain joins TRBV29-1 to TRBJ1-4; no D segment can be confidently identified. This TCR was recovered from a young man in good health and CMV-seropositive. The nucleotide sequence reads as follows: TGCAGCGTCCTCAGAGAGGCTAATGAAAAACTGTTTTTT. Its coded protein is CSVLREANEKLFF.